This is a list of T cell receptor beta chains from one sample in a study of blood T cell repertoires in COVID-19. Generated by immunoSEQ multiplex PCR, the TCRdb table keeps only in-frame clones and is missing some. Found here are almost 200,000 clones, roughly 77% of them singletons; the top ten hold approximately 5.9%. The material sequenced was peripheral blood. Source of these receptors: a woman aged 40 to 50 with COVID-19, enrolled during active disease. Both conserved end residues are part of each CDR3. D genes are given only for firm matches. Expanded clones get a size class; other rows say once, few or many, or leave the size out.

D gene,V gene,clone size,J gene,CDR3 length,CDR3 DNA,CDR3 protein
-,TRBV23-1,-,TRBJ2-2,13,TGCGCCAGCAGTCAACTGGAGGCCGGGGAGCTGTTTTTT,CASSQLEAGELFF
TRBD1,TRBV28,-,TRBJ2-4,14,TGTGCCAGCACCTCCGGGACAGCTAAAAACATTCAGTACTTC,CASTSGTAKNIQYF
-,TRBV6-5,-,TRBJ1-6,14,TGTGCCAGCAGGTTTACAGGGAGAAATTCACCCCTCCACTTT,CASRFTGRNSPLHF
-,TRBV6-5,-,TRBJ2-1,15,TGTGCCAGCAAGTTTGGGAGGAGCTCCTACAATGAGCAGTTCTTC,CASKFGRSSYNEQFF
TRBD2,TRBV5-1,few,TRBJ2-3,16,TGCGCCAGCAGCCCCCCACGACTAGCGGGGCAGGATACGCAGTATTTT,CASSPPRLAGQDTQYF
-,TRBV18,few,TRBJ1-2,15,TGTGCCAGCTCACCACCGTTGATAGCTAACTATGGCTACACCTTC,CASSPPLIANYGYTF
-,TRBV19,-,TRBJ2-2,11,TGTGCCAGTCGTAGCGGCGGGGAGCTGTTTTTT,CASRSGGELFF
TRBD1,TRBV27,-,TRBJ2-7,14,TGTGCCAGCACCACTAGACAGGGGGCCTACGAGCAGTACTTC,CASTTRQGAYEQYF
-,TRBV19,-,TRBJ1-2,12,TGTGCCAGTAGTCAGGTTAACTATGGCTACACCTTC,CASSQVNYGYTF
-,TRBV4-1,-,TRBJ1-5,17,TGCGCCAGCAGCCACCCCGCGGGGGGGAATAGCAATCAGCCCCAGCATTTT,CASSHPAGGNSNQPQHF
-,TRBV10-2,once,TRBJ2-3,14,TGCGCCAGCAGTAAGGGGTTTTTACCAGATACGCAGTATTTT,CASSKGFLPDTQYF
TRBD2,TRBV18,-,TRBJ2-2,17,TGTGCCAGCTCACCGATTGAGCGGGGGACCCTCAACGGGGAGCTGTTTTTT,CASSPIERGTLNGELFF
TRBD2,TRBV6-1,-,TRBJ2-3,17,TGTGCCAGCAGTGAGCGGACTAGCGGGGGGATGGCAGATACGCAGTATTTT,CASSERTSGGMADTQYF
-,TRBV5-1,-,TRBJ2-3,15,TGCGCCAGCAGCTTGGGGGAGATGGGAACAGATACGCAGTATTTT,CASSLGEMGTDTQYF
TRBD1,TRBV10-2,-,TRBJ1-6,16,TGCGCCAGCAGTGAACAGGGGGCAGCCTATAATTCACCCCTCCACTTT,CASSEQGAAYNSPLHF
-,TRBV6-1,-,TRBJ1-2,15,TGTGCCAGCAGTGAAGGCCCAGGGAGGGACTATGGCTACACCTTC,CASSEGPGRDYGYTF
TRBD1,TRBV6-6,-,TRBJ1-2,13,TGTGCCAGCAGAACAGGGGGCGACTATGGCTACACCTTC,CASRTGGDYGYTF
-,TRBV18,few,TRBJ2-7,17,TGTGCCAGCTCATCACAAGATATAGCGGCGAGCTCCTACGAGCAGTACTTC,CASSSQDIAASSYEQYF
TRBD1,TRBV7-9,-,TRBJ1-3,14,TGTGCCAGCAGCCCCCAACGGACAGGGAACACCATATATTTT,CASSPQRTGNTIYF
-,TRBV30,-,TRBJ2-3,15,TGTGCCTGGAGTGTACAGGGGGGAGGGGCAGATACGCAGTATTTT,CAWSVQGGGADTQYF
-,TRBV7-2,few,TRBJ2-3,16,TGTGCCAGCAGCTTAAGGGGGGGCGGGGGCACAGATACGCAGTATTTT,CASSLRGGGGTDTQYF
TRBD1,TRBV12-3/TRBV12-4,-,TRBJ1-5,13,TGTGCCAGCAGTTCCCGGGACAGCCAGCCCCAGCATTTT,CASSSRDSQPQHF
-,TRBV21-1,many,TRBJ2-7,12,TGTGCCAGCAGGGTTCAGGGGGACGAGCAGTACTTC,CASRVQGDEQYF
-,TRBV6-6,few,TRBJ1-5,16,TGTGCCAGCAGTTATTCTGACACCTATAGCAATCAGCCCCAGCATTTT,CASSYSDTYSNQPQHF
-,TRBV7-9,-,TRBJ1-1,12,TGTGCCAGCACCGCGGCGAAGGGGGAAGCTTTCTTT,CASTAAKGEAFF
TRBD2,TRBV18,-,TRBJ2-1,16,TGTGCCAGCTCACCACCTTCAGCGGGAGTTCTGAATGAGCAGTTCTTC,CASSPPSAGVLNEQFF
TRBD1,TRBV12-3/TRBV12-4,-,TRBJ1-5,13,TGTGCCAGCAGCGGGACAGGTTTTCAGCCCCAGCATTTT,CASSGTGFQPQHF
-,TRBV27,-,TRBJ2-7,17,TGTGCCAGCAGTTTAGGTACTAGTAGTTCCCAGTACTACGAGCAGTACTTC,CASSLGTSSSQYYEQYF
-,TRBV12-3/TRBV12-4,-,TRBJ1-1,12,TGCGCCGCCCAGGGCAAAAACACTGAAGCTTTCTTT,CAAQGKNTEAFF
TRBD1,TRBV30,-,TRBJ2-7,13,TGTGCCAGGGGGGGACAGGGGACCTACGAGCAGTACTTC,CARGGQGTYEQYF
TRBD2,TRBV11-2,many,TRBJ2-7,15,TGTGCCAGCAGCTTAGGCGGGAGGGTTTGGGACGAGCAGTACTTC,CASSLGGRVWDEQYF
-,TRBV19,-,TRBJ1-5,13,TGTGCCAGTAGTCCAGGTCTAAATCAGCCCCAGCATTTT,CASSPGLNQPQHF
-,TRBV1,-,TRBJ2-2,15,TGCACCAGCAGCCAAGTGAGACAGGACACCGGGGAGCTGTTTTTT,CTSSQVRQDTGELFF
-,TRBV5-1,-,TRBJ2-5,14,TGCGCCAGCAGCCGCGGGACAGAACAAGAGACCCAGTACTTC,CASSRGTEQETQYF
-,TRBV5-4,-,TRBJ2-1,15,TGTGCCAGCAGCTCGGAGGGACCGGGTCGGAATGAGCAGTTCTTC,CASSSEGPGRNEQFF
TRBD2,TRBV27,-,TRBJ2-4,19,TGTGCCAGCAGTGTCAAGGGACTAGCGGGGACCCTAGCCAAAAACATTCAGTACTTC,CASSVKGLAGTLAKNIQYF
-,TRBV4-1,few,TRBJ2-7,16,TGCGCCAGCAGCCAAGATGGAGGTACGGGAGCCTACGAGCAGTACTTC,CASSQDGGTGAYEQYF
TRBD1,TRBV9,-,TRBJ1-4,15,TGTGCCAGCAGCTTACGGACAGGGATGAATGAAAAACTGTTTTTT,CASSLRTGMNEKLFF
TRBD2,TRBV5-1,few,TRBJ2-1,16,TGCGCCAGCAGCTGGACCGGGACTAGCGACTACAATGAGCAGTTCTTC,CASSWTGTSDYNEQFF